This T cell receptor (beta chain) emerged from a study of blood T cell dynamics during melanoma immunotherapy. Study-level background: Metastatic melanoma patients received first-line pembrolizumab or nivolumab plus ipilimumab.

Overall study results and limits: The most clonal sorted CD8+ subset, immune-effector cells, was closest to cell-free DNA CDR3 sequences.

Time point given: week 3, after first cycle of checkpoint inhibitor. Immune-effector memory T cells were defined as CD3+ CD4- CD8+ CD45RA- CD45RO-high CD27- CCR7-. CDR1 is SNHLY and CDR2 is FYNNEI in the germline V gene. The V segment lost 8 bases and the J segment 2 bases; nucleotides outside the gene matches: 8. There are 15 residues in the CDR3. Each sorted CD8+ T cell subset had its entire DNA loaded. Data came from immunoSEQ multiplex PCR; TCRdb stores just in-frame clones and leaves some out. Here the sample spans 2,000 or so clones, roughly three quarters being singletons. As regards this clone: The antigen remains unidentified.

The sample was CD8+ T cells from blood, taken from a patient treated with checkpoint blockade. V gene TRBV2 combines with J gene TRBJ1-5, with TRBD1 matching over 8 bases. The TCR comes from a human donor with melanoma. The CDR3 sequence: CASVQGASGNQPQHF. CDR3 sequence (DNA): TGTGCCAGCGTTCAGGGGGCGAGTGGCAATCAGCCCCAGCATTTT.